The 5 T cell receptor beta chains listed next were all sequenced from one sample in a study of T cell repertoires in cytomegalovirus infection. TCRdb reanalysed the reads using MiXCR and keeps one entry per CDR3 protein. This table holds under 800,000 distinct CDR3 sequences, roughly 26% found once. Sequencing used CD8+ T cells from PBMCs. Receptor source: a human donor in good health (CMV status not recorded). Some clones in this sample may be carry-over from other donors' samples.

As for this clonotype: A much larger clonotype is one base distant, so this may be a read error. The rearrangement links TRBV7-2 to TRBJ2-1; D is unclear. The V and J ends lost 4 bases and 4 bases respectively, with 14 bases between them. Germline loops: CDR1 SGHTA, CDR2 FQGNSA. This CDR3 has 15 amino acids. The CDR3 sequence: CASSSKARLYNEQFF. In nucleotides, the CDR3 is TGTGCCAGCAGCTCGAAAGCGAGACTTTACAATGAGCAGTTCTTC.

The table lists this clonotype with many counts. The J gene is TRBJ2-2, the V gene TRBV7-8; no definite D call. The V gene's germline CDR1 is SGHVS and CDR2 FQNEAQ. V gave up 3 bases and J gave up 0 bases, with 8 bases separating them. The CDR3 is 15 amino acids. The CDR3 sequence: CASSLLATNTGELFF. CDR3 bases: TGTGCCAGCAGCTTGTTGGCTACGAACACCGGGGAGCTGTTTTTT.

This clonotype showed up just a few times. V usage is TRBV14 and J usage is TRBJ1-6; the D is unclear. This CDR3 has 17 residues. The V end was cut by 0 bases, the J end by 5 bases, with 14 bases between. Germline V CDR1 and CDR2: SGHDN, FVKESK. The CDR3 region has the DNA TGTGCCAGCAGCCAAGACCTATGGACCCCCCATAATTCACCCCTCCACTTT. This encodes CASSQDLWTPHNSPLHF.

This clonotype was seen just once. The chain recombines TRBV28 with TRBJ2-3; D gene uncertain. Trimming pared 0 bases from V and 2 bases from J, leaving 6 bases between. In germline, CDR1 is MDHEN, CDR2 SYDVKM. The CDR3 sequence is 14 residues long. CDR3 nucleotides: TGTGCCAGCAGTTTATGGGGCAACACAGATACGCAGTATTTT. It codes for CASSLWGNTDTQYF.

On this clonotype itself: A much bigger clone sits one base away, suggesting this may be a read error. The chain is built from TRBV6-5 and TRBJ1-1; 11 bases are a match to TRBD1. This CDR3 contains 18 residues. Germline lookup yields CDR1 MNHEY and CDR2 SVGAGI. CDR3 loop: CASSYSLGTGGLKTEAFF. The DNA of the CDR3 is TGTGCCAGCAGTTACTCTCTCGGGACAGGGGGGTTGAAGACTGAAGCTTTCTTT.